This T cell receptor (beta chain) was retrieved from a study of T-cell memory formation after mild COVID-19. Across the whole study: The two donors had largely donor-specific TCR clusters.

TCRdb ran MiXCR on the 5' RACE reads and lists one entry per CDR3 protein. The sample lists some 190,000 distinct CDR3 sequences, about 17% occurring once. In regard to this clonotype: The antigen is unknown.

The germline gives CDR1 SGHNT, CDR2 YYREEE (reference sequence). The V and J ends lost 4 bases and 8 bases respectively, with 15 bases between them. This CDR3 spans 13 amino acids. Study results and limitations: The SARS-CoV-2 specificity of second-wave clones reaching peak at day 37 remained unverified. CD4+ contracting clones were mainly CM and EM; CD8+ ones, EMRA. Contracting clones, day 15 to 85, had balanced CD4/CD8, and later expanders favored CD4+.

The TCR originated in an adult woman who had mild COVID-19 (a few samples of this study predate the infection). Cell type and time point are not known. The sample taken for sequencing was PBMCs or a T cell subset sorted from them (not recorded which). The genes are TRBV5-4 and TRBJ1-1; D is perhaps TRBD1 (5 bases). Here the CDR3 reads CASSPGGNAEAFF. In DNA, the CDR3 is TGTGCCAGCAGCCCCGGGGGGAACGCCGAAGCTTTCTTT.